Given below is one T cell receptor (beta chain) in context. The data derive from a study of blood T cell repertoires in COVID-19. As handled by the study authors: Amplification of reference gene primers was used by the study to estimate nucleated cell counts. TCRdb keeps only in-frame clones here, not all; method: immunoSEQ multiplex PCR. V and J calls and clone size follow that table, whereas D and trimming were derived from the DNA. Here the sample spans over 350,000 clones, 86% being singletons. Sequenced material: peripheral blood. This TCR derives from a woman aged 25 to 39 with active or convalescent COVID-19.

The CDR3, as DNA: TGTGCCAGCAGTTTCGAGGGGCGGGGTAACACTGAAGCTTTCTTT. This gives the protein CASSFEGRGNTEAFF. V and J are TRBV27 and TRBJ1-1, with D perhaps TRBD1 (5 bases). The CDR3 consists of 15 residues. From germline, CDR1 is MNHEY and CDR2 SMNVEV (reference sequence). Trimming stripped 3 bases from V and 2 bases from J, with 13 bases between.